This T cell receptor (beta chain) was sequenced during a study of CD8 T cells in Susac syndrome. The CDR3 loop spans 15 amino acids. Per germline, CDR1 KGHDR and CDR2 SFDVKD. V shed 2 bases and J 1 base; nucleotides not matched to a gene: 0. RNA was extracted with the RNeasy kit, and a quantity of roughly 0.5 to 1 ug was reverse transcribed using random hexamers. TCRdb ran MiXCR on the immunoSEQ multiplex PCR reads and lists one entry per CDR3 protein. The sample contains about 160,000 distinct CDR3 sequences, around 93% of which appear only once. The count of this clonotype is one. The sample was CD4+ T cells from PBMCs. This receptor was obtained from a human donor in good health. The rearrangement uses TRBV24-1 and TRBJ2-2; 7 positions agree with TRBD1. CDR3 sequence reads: CATSDYRGNTGELFF. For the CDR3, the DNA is TGTGCCACCAGTGATTACAGGGGGAACACCGGGGAGCTGTTTTTT.